This TCR beta chain is drawn from a study of spatial heterogeneity in lung cancer. V gave up 4 bases and J gave up 5 bases, with 8 bases separating them. The CDR3 is made up of 11 amino acids. The germline V gene has CDR1 GTSNPN and CDR2 SVGIG (reference sequence). Stated time point: sample taken at primary tumor resection. Researchers sequenced whole RNA taken from tumor, nontumor lung or frozen PBMC without sorting. This clonotype was picked up many times. TCRdb called the 5' RACE reads again in MiXCR, with one record for every CDR3 protein. The repertoire includes 35,000 to 50,000 distinct CDR3 sequences, around 3.1% of them detected once, and 35% to 40% sits in the top ten.

The specimen was normal lung tissue next to the tumor, collected at surgery. The V call is TRBV30, the J call TRBJ1-1; possible D gene TRBD1, 6 bases. The clonotype was recovered from a male donor with early-stage non-small cell lung cancer. The CDR3 coding sequence is TGTGCCTGGAAGCAGGGGACTGAAGCTTTCTTT. Translated, it gives CAWKQGTEAFF.